The sequence of this TCR beta chain was determined in a study of blood T cells in healthy people across ages. In this sample, this clonotype turned up a few times. The CDR3 runs to 14 residues. Germline V gene data show CDR1 as SQVTM and CDR2 as ANQGSEA. V shed 4 bases and J 4 bases; nucleotides not matched to a gene: 6. Together with a sample-barcoded 5' primer, a J-beta primer mix was included in a second PCR lasting roughly 6 to 12 cycles. TCRdb ran MiXCR on the 5' RACE reads and lists one entry per CDR3 protein. This table holds under 800,000 distinct CDR3 sequences, around 20% found once. What was sequenced was blood. The TCR was taken from a man in his 70s in good health. This chain uses TRBV29-1 with TRBJ2-3, with TRBD2 matching over 9 bases. CDR3 coding DNA: TGCAGCGTTGTTGGCGGGAGGGTTGCAGATACGCAGTATTTT. As protein: CSVVGGRVADTQYF.